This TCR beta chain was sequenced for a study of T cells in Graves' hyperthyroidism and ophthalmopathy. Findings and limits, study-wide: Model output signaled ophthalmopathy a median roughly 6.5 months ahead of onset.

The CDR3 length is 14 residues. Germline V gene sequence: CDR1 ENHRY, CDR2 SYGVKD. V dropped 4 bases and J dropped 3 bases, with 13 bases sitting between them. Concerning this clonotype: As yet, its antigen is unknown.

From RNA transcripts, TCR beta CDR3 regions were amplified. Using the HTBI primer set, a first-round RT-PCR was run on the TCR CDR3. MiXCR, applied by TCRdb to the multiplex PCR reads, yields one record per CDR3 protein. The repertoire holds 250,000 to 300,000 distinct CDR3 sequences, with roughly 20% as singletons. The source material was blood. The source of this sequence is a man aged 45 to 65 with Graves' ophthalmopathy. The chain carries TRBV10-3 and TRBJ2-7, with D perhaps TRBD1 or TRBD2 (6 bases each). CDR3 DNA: TGTGCCATCAGTGGGAGGGACACGAACTACGAGCAGTACTTC. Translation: CAISGRDTNYEQYF.